The present T cell receptor (beta chain) was sequenced within a study of T cell repertoires in aging, cancer and after chemotherapy. About the research overall: Donor ages fell into six groups from 30 or younger up to 70 or older. Repeat sampling of healthy donors over several months to years showed clear clonal overlap. Study-wide results and caveats: Rebound thymic output was suggested by rising median generation probability during chemotherapy in each cancer cohort. Healthy donors lost TCR diversity with age mainly through richness, cancer patients through richness and evenness.

As concerns this clonotype: The antigen remains unidentified.

A mixed TRB-A/B primer pool amplified rearranged TRB by multiplex touch-down PCR. TCRdb independently ran MiXCR on the multiplex PCR reads; one entry per CDR3 protein. The sample records almost 7,500 distinct CDR3 sequences, 35% to 50% being singletons. Trimming removed 0 bases at V and 5 bases at J, with 9 bases between. The CDR3 runs to 14 residues. CDR1 is MNHEY, CDR2 SVGEGT, per germline. The template was genomic DNA from peripheral blood, not RNA. This TCR was recovered from a human donor in good health. The chain has TRBV6-2 or TRBV6-3 and TRBJ2-3, with a weak D call TRBD1 (5 bases). The material sequenced was blood. CDR3 loop: CASSYSTERDTQYF. As DNA, the CDR3 is TGTGCCAGCAGTTACTCGACAGAGAGAGATACGCAGTATTTT.